This T cell receptor beta chain was obtained from a study of shared T cell receptors in the human thymus. Sequenced by immunoSEQ multiplex PCR; TCRdb stores in-frame clones only, minus some. The sample has roughly 710,000 clones; approximately 85% are singletons. The CDR3 consists of 18 residues. Trimming cost V 3 bases and J 3 bases; bases outside gene matches: 16. Germline lookup yields CDR1 MGHRA and CDR2 YSYEKL. These data were also filed under a second study, of human thymus T cells. That study reports: Corrective heart surgery yielded the resections from which the thymus tissue came. Seemingly biased V and J gene usage marked thymic and blood repertoires.

The clonotype comes from a girl under three years old with a congenital heart defect. V usage is TRBV4-1 and J usage is TRBJ1-1; 7 bases fit TRBD1. Sample: thymocytes. The CDR3 here is CASSHSDRVVSGDTEAFF. The CDR3 DNA reads TGCGCCAGCAGCCACTCCGACAGGGTGGTTTCTGGGGACACTGAAGCTTTCTTT.